Included here is one TCR beta chain sequence, with context. Original methodology: The assay estimated nucleated cells by amplifying reference gene primers. TCRdb keeps only in-frame clones here, not all; method: immunoSEQ multiplex PCR. The DNA gave D and trimming, while V, J and clone size come from that table. The profile shows roughly 150,000 clones, about four fifths of them singletons. The data are from a study of blood T cell repertoires in COVID-19. Study background: Spain, Italy and the United States supplied samples that represented acute and convalescent COVID-19. The cDNA or gDNA used as material had been derived from T cells, B-cell-depleted T cells, or PBMCs.

Trimming removed 0 bases at V and 0 bases at J, with 14 bases between. The germline V gene has CDR1 MNHEY and CDR2 SMNVEV (reference sequence). CDR3 length equals 18 residues. Sequenced input: peripheral blood. This receptor was obtained from a woman of 80 years or more with acute or convalescent COVID-19. This chain connects TRBV27 to TRBJ2-2; tentative D call: TRBD1 (5 bases). CDR3 in amino acids: CASSLSGPDSSNTGELFF. CDR3 nucleotides: TGTGCCAGCAGTTTATCCGGACCAGACAGTTCGAACACCGGGGAGCTGTTTTTT.